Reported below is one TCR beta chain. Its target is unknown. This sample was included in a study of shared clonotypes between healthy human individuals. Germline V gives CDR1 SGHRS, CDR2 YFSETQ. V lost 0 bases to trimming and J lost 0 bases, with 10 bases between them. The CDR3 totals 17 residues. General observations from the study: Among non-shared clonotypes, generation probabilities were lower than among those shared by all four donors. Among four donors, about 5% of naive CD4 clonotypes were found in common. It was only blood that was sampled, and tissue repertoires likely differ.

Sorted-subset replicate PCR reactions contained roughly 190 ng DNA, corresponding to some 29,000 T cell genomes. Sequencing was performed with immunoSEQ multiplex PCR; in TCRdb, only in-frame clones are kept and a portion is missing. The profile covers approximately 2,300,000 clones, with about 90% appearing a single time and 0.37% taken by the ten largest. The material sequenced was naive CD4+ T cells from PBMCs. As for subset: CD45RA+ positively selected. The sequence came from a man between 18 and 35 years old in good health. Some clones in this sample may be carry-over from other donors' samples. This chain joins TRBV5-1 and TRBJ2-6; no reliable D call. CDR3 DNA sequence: TGCGCCAGCAGCTTGGATGGCAGCAGCTCTGGGGCCAACGTCCTGACTTTC. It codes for CASSLDGSSSGANVLTF.